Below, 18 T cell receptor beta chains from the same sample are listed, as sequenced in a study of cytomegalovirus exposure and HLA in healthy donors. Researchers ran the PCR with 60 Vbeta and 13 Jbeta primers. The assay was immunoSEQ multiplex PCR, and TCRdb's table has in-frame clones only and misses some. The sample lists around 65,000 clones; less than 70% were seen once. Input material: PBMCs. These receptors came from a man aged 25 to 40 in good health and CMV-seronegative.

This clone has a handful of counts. CDR3 sequence (DNA): TGTGCCAGCTCCCGGGACAGGGTCACAGATACGCAGTATTTT. Amino acid sequence: CASSRDRVTDTQYF. The rearrangement uses TRBV19 and TRBJ2-3, with 9 bases matching TRBD1. This CDR3 is built from 14 residues. The junction had 6 bases not matched to a gene; V was cut back by 9 bases and J by 2 bases. CDR1 and CDR2 from the germline V gene are LNHDA and SQIVND (reference sequence).

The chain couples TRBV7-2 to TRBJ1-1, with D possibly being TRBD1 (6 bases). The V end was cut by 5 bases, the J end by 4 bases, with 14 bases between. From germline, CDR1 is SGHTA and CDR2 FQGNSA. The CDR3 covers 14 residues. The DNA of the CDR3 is TGTGCCAGCAGCAGACAGGAGATCCGCACTGAAGCTTTCTTT. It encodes CASSRQEIRTEAFF.

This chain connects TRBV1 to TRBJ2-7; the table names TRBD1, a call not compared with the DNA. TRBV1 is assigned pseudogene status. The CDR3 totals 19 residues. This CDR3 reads CTSSQEGARGQGCFYEQYF. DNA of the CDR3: TGCACCAGCAGCCAAGAAGGCGCCAGAGGACAGGGTTGTTTCTACGAGCAGTACTTC.

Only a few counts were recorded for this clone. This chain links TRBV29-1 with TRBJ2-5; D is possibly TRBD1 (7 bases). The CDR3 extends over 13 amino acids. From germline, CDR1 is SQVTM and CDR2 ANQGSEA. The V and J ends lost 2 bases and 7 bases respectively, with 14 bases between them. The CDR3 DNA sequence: TGCAGCGTTGAACCCCAGGGGGAGGTGACCCAGTACTTC. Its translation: CSVEPQGEVTQYF. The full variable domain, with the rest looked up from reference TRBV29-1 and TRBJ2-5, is SAVISQKPSRDICQRGTSLTIQCQVDSQVTMMFWYRQQPGQSLTLIATANQGSEATYESGFVIDKFPISRPNLTFSTLTVSNMSPEDSSIYLCSVEPQGEVTQYFGPGTRLLVL.

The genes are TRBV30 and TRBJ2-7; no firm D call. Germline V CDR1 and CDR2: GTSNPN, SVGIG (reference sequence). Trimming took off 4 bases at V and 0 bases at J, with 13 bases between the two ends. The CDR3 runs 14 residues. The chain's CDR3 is CAWKLADHSYEQYF. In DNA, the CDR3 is TGTGCCTGGAAGTTGGCAGATCACTCCTACGAGCAGTACTTC. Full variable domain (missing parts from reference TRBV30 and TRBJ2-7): SQTIHQWPATLVQPVGSPLSLECTVEGTSNPNLYWYRQAAGRGLQLLFYSVGIGQISSEVPQNLSASRPQDRQFILSSKKLLLSDSGFYLCAWKLADHSYEQYFGPGTRLTVT.

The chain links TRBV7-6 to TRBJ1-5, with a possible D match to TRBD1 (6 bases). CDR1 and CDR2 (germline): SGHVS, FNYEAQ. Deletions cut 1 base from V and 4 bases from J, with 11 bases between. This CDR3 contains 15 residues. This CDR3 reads CASSLEQGPNQPQHF. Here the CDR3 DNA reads TGTGCCAGCAGCTTAGAACAGGGTCCGAATCAGCCCCAGCATTTT.

The CDR3 coding sequence is TGTGCCAGCAGCTCATACGGGACTTCGCAAGAGACCCAGTACTTC. Translated: CASSSYGTSQETQYF. This chain links TRBV7-8 with TRBJ2-5; TRBD2 might be the D (6 bases). V gave up 4 bases and J gave up 2 bases, with 14 bases separating them. CDR3 length: 15 amino acids. Germline V gives CDR1 SGHVS, CDR2 FQNEAQ.

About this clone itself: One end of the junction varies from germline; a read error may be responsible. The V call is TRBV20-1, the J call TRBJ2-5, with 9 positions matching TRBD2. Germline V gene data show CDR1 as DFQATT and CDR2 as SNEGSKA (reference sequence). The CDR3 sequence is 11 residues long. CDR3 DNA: TGTGCGGGGGGGTCAGAAGAGACCCAGTACTTC. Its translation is CAGGSEETQYF.

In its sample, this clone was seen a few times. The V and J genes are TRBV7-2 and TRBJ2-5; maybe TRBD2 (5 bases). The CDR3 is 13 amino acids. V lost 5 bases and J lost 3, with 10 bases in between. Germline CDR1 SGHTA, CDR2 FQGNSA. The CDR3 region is CASSQTREETQYF. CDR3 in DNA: TGTGCCAGCAGCCAAACTAGAGAAGAGACCCAGTACTTC.

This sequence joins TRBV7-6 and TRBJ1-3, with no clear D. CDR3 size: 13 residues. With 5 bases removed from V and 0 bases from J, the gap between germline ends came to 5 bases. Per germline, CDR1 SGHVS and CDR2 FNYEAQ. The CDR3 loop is CASSPRSGNTIYF. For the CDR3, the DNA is TGTGCCAGCAGCCCTCGCTCTGGAAACACCATATATTTT.

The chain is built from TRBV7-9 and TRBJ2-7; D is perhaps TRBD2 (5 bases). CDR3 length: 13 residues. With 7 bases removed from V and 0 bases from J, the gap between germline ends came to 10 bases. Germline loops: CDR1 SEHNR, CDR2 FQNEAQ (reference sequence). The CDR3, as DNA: TGTGCCAGCAATTATGGGAGCTCCTACGAGCAGTACTTC. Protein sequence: CASNYGSSYEQYF.

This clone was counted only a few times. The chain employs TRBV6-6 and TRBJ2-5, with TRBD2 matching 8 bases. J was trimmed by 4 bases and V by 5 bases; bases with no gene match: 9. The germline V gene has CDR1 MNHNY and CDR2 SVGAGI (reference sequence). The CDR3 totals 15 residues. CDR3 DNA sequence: TGTGCCAGCAGTCGCCGGGGGGGCAGGGGAGAGACCCAGTACTTC. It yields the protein CASSRRGGRGETQYF.

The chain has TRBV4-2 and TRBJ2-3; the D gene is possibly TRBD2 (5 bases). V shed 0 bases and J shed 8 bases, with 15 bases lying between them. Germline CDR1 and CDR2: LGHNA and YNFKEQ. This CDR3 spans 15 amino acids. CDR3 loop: CASSQEEGLPATQYF. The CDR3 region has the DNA TGTGCCAGCAGCCAAGAAGAAGGACTTCCGGCTACGCAGTATTTT.

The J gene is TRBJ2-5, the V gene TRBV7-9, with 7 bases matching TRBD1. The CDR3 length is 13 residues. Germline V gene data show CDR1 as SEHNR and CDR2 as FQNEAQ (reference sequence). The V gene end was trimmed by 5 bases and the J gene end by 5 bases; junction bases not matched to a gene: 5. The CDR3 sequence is CASSAGTAETQYF. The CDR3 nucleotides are TGTGCCAGCAGCGCCGGGACAGCGGAGACCCAGTACTTC.

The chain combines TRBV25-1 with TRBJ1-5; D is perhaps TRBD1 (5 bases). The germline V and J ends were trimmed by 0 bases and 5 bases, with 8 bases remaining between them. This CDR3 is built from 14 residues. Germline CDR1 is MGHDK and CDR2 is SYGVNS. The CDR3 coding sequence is TGTGCCAGCAGTGAATACAGGGTCGATCAGCCCCAGCATTTT. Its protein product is CASSEYRVDQPQHF.

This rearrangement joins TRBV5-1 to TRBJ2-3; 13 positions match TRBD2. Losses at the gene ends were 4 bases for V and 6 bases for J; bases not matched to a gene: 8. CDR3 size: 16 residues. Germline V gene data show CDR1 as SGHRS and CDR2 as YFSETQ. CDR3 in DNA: TGCGCCAGCAGCCCCCCTCGGACTAGCGGGGGTGATACGCAGTATTTT. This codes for CASSPPRTSGGDTQYF.

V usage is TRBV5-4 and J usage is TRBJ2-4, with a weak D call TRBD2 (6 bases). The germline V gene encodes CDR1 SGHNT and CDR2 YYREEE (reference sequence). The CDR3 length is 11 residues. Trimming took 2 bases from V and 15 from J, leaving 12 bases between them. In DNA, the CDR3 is TGTGCCAGCAGCTTTGGAGGGGATCGGTACTTC. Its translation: CASSFGGDRYF.

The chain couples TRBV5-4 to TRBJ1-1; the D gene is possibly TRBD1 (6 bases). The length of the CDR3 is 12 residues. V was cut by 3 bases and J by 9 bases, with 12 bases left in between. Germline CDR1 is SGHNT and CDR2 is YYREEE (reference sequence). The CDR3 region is CASSSRQDQAFF. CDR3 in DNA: TGTGCCAGCAGCTCCAGACAGGACCAAGCTTTCTTT.